This T cell receptor (beta chain) was recovered during a study of control samples from healthy donors and cancer patients. CDR3 length: 11 amino acids. Trimming cost V 4 bases and J 7 bases, with 10 bases left between them. Germline CDR1 is SQVTM and CDR2 is ANQGSEA. Profiling relied on immunoSEQ multiplex PCR, and the TCRdb table lists in-frame clones only, not all of them. The sample has 150,000 or so clones, 75% to 95% seen once. The source material was blood. The receptor's source is a man aged 40-49 years in good health. This chain uses TRBV29-1 with TRBJ1-1; unclear D gene. CDR3 loop: CSVAGEIEAFF. The CDR3 coding sequence is TGCAGCGTTGCCGGGGAGATTGAAGCTTTCTTT.